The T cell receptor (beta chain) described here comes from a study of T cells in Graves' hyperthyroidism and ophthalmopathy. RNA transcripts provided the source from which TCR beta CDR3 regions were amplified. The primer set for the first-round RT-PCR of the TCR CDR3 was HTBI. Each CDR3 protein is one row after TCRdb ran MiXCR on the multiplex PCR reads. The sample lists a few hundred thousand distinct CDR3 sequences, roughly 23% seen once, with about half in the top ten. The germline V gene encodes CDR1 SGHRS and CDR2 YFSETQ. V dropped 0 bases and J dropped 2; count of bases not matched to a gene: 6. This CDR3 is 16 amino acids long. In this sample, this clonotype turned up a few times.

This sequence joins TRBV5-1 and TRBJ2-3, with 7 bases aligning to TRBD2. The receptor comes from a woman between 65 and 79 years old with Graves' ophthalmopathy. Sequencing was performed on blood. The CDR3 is CASSLAGLKYTDTQYF. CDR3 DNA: TGCGCCAGCAGCTTGGCGGGACTAAAGTACACAGATACGCAGTATTTT.